These T cell receptor beta chains were read from a single sample in a study of shared clonotypes between healthy human individuals. Only in-frame clones appear in the TCRdb table, and some are missing; sequencing was by immunoSEQ multiplex PCR. The sample yields more than 2 million clones, 95% seen once. The sample consisted of naive CD4+ T cells sorted from blood. The source is a man aged 18 to 29 in good health. Both conserved end residues are part of each CDR3. The D gene is left open where the match is weak. Where a row states a size, it is once, few, many or the class of an expanded clone; other rows omit it.

d_call: TRBD2
j_call: TRBJ2-3
v_call: TRBV11-2
clone_size: .
cdr3_aa: CASRSSGGLTDTQYF
cdr3_nt: TGTGCCAGCAGGTCTAGCGGGGGGCTCACAGATACGCAGTATTTT

d_call: .
j_call: TRBJ1-2
v_call: TRBV5-4
clone_size: once
cdr3_aa: CASSYPGGNGYTF
cdr3_nt: TGTGCCAGCAGCTACCCTGGGGGGAATGGCTACACCTTC

d_call: .
j_call: TRBJ2-3
v_call: TRBV6-5
clone_size: .
cdr3_aa: CASSYVGGGTQYF
cdr3_nt: TGTGCCAGCAGTTACGTTGGGGGTGGGACGCAGTATTTT

d_call: .
j_call: TRBJ2-7
v_call: TRBV7-2
clone_size: .
cdr3_aa: CASSLGLASASYEQYF
cdr3_nt: TGTGCCAGCAGCTTAGGCCTAGCGTCCGCCTCCTACGAGCAGTACTTC

d_call: .
j_call: TRBJ1-1
v_call: TRBV5-1
clone_size: .
cdr3_aa: CASSLDFYRSELEAFF
cdr3_nt: TGCGCCAGCAGCTTGGATTTCTACAGGTCAGAACTTGAAGCTTTCTTT

d_call: .
j_call: TRBJ2-2
v_call: TRBV5-6
clone_size: .
cdr3_aa: CASRHRGITGELFF
cdr3_nt: TGTGCCAGCAGACATAGGGGGATAACCGGGGAGCTGTTTTTT

d_call: .
j_call: TRBJ1-4
v_call: TRBV30
clone_size: .
cdr3_aa: CAFLLVSPDEKLFF
cdr3_nt: TGTGCCTTTCTCCTCGTTAGCCCGGATGAAAAACTGTTTTTT

d_call: .
j_call: TRBJ2-7
v_call: TRBV30
clone_size: .
cdr3_aa: CAWSPFTGEQYF
cdr3_nt: TGTGCCTGGAGTCCTTTTACCGGGGAGCAGTACTTC

d_call: TRBD1
j_call: TRBJ1-2
v_call: TRBV5-4
clone_size: .
cdr3_aa: CASSSQRQGLNYGYTF
cdr3_nt: TGTGCCAGCAGCTCCCAAAGACAGGGCCTAAACTATGGCTACACCTTC

d_call: TRBD2
j_call: TRBJ2-3
v_call: TRBV11-2
clone_size: once
cdr3_aa: CASSLGLAGTTDTQYF
cdr3_nt: TGTGCCAGCAGCTTAGGACTAGCGGGTACCACAGATACGCAGTATTTT

d_call: TRBD2
j_call: TRBJ2-5
v_call: TRBV10-2
clone_size: .
cdr3_aa: CASSAGLAGAETQYF
cdr3_nt: TGCGCCAGCAGTGCGGGACTAGCGGGAGCAGAGACCCAGTACTTC

d_call: TRBD1
j_call: TRBJ1-3
v_call: TRBV28
clone_size: .
cdr3_aa: CASSSTGGTGNTIYF
cdr3_nt: TGTGCCAGCAGTTCGACAGGGGGGACTGGAAACACCATATATTTT

d_call: TRBD1
j_call: TRBJ1-4
v_call: TRBV4-1
clone_size: .
cdr3_aa: CASSLTGGMGEKLFF
cdr3_nt: TGCGCCAGCAGCCTCACAGGGGGCATGGGAGAAAAACTGTTTTTT

d_call: .
j_call: TRBJ1-5
v_call: TRBV6-1
clone_size: .
cdr3_aa: CASSEAGQIGNQPQHF
cdr3_nt: TGTGCCAGCAGTGAAGCGGGTCAGATAGGCAATCAGCCCCAGCATTTT

d_call: TRBD1
j_call: TRBJ1-5
v_call: TRBV4-1
clone_size: .
cdr3_aa: CASSRVGTGPQHF
cdr3_nt: TGCGCCAGCAGCCGCGTCGGGACAGGACCCCAGCATTTT

d_call: .
j_call: TRBJ1-4
v_call: TRBV7-9
clone_size: .
cdr3_aa: CASSFTTDNEKLFF
cdr3_nt: TGTGCCAGCAGCTTTACGACGGATAATGAAAAACTGTTTTTT

d_call: .
j_call: TRBJ2-7
v_call: TRBV5-1
clone_size: .
cdr3_aa: CASSWGPGGVSYEQYF
cdr3_nt: TGCGCCAGCAGCTGGGGCCCTGGGGGTGTCTCCTACGAGCAGTACTTC

d_call: .
j_call: TRBJ1-1
v_call: TRBV5-1
clone_size: .
cdr3_aa: CASSVTGYTEAFF
cdr3_nt: TGCGCCAGCAGCGTTACAGGGTACACTGAAGCTTTCTTT

d_call: .
j_call: TRBJ2-5
v_call: TRBV10-3
clone_size: .
cdr3_aa: CAISEPRVGETQYF
cdr3_nt: TGTGCCATCAGTGAACCAAGGGTAGGAGAGACCCAGTACTTC

d_call: TRBD1
j_call: TRBJ1-1
v_call: TRBV6-5
clone_size: .
cdr3_aa: CASSSRTGGNTEAFF
cdr3_nt: TGTGCCAGCAGTTCCAGGACAGGGGGAAACACTGAAGCTTTCTTT

d_call: TRBD1
j_call: TRBJ2-3
v_call: TRBV7-2
clone_size: .
cdr3_aa: CASNQQGADTQYF
cdr3_nt: TGTGCCAGCAATCAACAGGGGGCAGATACGCAGTATTTT

d_call: .
j_call: TRBJ2-1
v_call: TRBV5-1
clone_size: .
cdr3_aa: CASSTQRDEQFF
cdr3_nt: TGCGCCAGCAGTACCCAGAGGGATGAGCAGTTCTTC

d_call: TRBD1
j_call: TRBJ1-2
v_call: TRBV18
clone_size: .
cdr3_aa: CASSGQGGSGYTF
cdr3_nt: TGTGCCAGCTCGGGACAGGGAGGATCTGGCTACACCTTC

d_call: .
j_call: TRBJ1-6
v_call: TRBV6-6
clone_size: .
cdr3_aa: CASSYRVRNRNSPLHF
cdr3_nt: TGTGCCAGCAGTTACCGTGTGCGTAATAGGAATTCACCCCTCCACTTT

d_call: TRBD2
j_call: TRBJ2-2
v_call: TRBV5-1
clone_size: .
cdr3_aa: CASSLSGGSTGELFF
cdr3_nt: TGCGCCAGCAGCTTGAGCGGGGGTTCCACCGGGGAGCTGTTTTTT

d_call: .
j_call: TRBJ2-7
v_call: TRBV11-2
clone_size: .
cdr3_aa: CASSLGQGAYEQYF
cdr3_nt: TGTGCCAGCAGCTTAGGTCAAGGAGCCTACGAGCAGTACTTC

d_call: .
j_call: TRBJ2-7
v_call: TRBV12-2
clone_size: .
cdr3_aa: CASRLAAGLAGGPVYEQYF
cdr3_nt: TGTGCAAGTCGCTTAGCCGCGGGACTAGCGGGAGGACCGGTCTACGAGCAGTACTTC

d_call: .
j_call: TRBJ1-5
v_call: TRBV7-8
clone_size: .
cdr3_aa: CASSSMTASNQPQHF
cdr3_nt: TGTGCCAGCAGCTCCATGACAGCTAGCAATCAGCCCCAGCATTTT

d_call: .
j_call: TRBJ1-5
v_call: TRBV20-1
clone_size: .
cdr3_aa: CSAGPSQPQHF
cdr3_nt: TGCAGTGCAGGGCCTAGCCAGCCCCAGCATTTT

d_call: TRBD1
j_call: TRBJ1-4
v_call: TRBV19
clone_size: .
cdr3_aa: CASSLGGQGGEKLFF
cdr3_nt: TGTGCCAGTAGTCTGGGAGGACAGGGAGGCGAAAAACTGTTTTTT

d_call: TRBD1
j_call: TRBJ2-7
v_call: TRBV30
clone_size: .
cdr3_aa: CALGTAYEQYF
cdr3_nt: TGTGCCTTAGGGACAGCATACGAGCAGTACTTC

d_call: .
j_call: TRBJ1-4
v_call: TRBV5-6
clone_size: .
cdr3_aa: CASSLSSNEKLFF
cdr3_nt: TGTGCCAGCAGCTTGTCGTCTAATGAAAAACTGTTTTTT

d_call: .
j_call: TRBJ2-3
v_call: TRBV2
clone_size: .
cdr3_aa: CAGGRGNTDTQYF
cdr3_nt: TGTGCCGGCGGCAGGGGTAACACAGATACGCAGTATTTT

d_call: TRBD2
j_call: TRBJ2-7
v_call: TRBV29-1
clone_size: .
cdr3_aa: CSGAVAGEQHF
cdr3_nt: TGCAGCGGGGCTGTAGCGGGGGAACAGCACTTC

d_call: TRBD2
j_call: TRBJ2-5
v_call: TRBV5-4
clone_size: .
cdr3_aa: CASSLQLAGGETQYF
cdr3_nt: TGTGCCAGCAGCCTCCAATTAGCGGGAGGAGAGACCCAGTACTTC

d_call: .
j_call: TRBJ1-2
v_call: TRBV4-1
clone_size: .
cdr3_aa: CASSQELGQPYGYTF
cdr3_nt: TGCGCCAGCAGCCAAGAATTAGGTCAGCCCTATGGCTACACCTTC

d_call: TRBD1
j_call: TRBJ2-7
v_call: TRBV5-1
clone_size: .
cdr3_aa: CASSQAGQGLTEQYF
cdr3_nt: TGCGCCAGCAGCCAGGCCGGACAGGGGTTAACCGAGCAGTACTTC

d_call: .
j_call: TRBJ1-1
v_call: TRBV5-6
clone_size: .
cdr3_aa: CASRRGPLSTEAFF
cdr3_nt: TGTGCCAGCAGACGGGGCCCCTTGAGCACTGAAGCTTTCTTT

d_call: .
j_call: TRBJ2-5
v_call: TRBV11-2
clone_size: .
cdr3_aa: CASSSQRETQYF
cdr3_nt: TGTGCCAGCAGCTCCCAGCGGGAGACCCAGTACTTC

d_call: TRBD1
j_call: TRBJ2-7
v_call: TRBV6-5
clone_size: .
cdr3_aa: CASRPTGFHEQYF
cdr3_nt: TGTGCCAGCAGACCGACAGGGTTCCACGAGCAGTACTTC

d_call: TRBD2
j_call: TRBJ2-5
v_call: TRBV29-1
clone_size: .
cdr3_aa: CSVGGGKETQYF
cdr3_nt: TGCAGCGTTGGCGGGGGGAAAGAGACCCAGTACTTC